This TCR beta chain was observed in a study of blood T cell repertoires in COVID-19. Study context: Researchers got acute and convalescent COVID-19 samples from the United States, Italy and Spain.

Generated by immunoSEQ multiplex PCR, the TCRdb table keeps only in-frame clones and is missing some. The sample carries some 180,000 clones, 75% to 90% recorded once. CDR3 length equals 15 residues. The germline CDR1 and CDR2 sequences are SGHRS and YFSETQ. The V segment lost 4 bases and the J segment 4 bases; nucleotides outside the gene matches: 8. This clone was found once. The sample was peripheral blood. The chain couples TRBV5-1 to TRBJ1-1, with 9 bases matching TRBD1. This sequence originates from a middle-aged man with acute or convalescent COVID-19. CDR3 DNA sequence: TGCGCCAGCAGCACCTCGACAGGGGGTAGCACTGAAGCTTTCTTT. Amino acids: CASSTSTGGSTEAFF.